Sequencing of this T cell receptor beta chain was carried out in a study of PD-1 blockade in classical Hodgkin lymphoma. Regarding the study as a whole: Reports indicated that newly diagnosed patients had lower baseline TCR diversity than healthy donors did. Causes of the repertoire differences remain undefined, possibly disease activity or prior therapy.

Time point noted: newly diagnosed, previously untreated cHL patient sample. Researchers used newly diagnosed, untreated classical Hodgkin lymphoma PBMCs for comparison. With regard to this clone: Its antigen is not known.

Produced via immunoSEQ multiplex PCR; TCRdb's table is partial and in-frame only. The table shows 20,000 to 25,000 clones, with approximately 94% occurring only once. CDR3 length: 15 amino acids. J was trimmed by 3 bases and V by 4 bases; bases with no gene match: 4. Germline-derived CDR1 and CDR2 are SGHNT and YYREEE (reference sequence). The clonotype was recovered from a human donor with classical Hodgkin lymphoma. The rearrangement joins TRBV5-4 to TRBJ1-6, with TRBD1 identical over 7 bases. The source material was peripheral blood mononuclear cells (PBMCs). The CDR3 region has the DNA TGTGCCAGCAGCCCCCGGGACAGCTATAATTCACCCCTCCACTTT. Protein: CASSPRDSYNSPLHF. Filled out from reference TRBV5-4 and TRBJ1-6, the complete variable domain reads ETGVTQSPTHLIKTRGQQVTLRCSSQSGHNTVSWYQQALGQGPQFIFQYYREEENGRGNFPPRFSGLQFPNYSSELNVNALELDDSALYLCASSPRDSYNSPLHFGNGTRLTVT.